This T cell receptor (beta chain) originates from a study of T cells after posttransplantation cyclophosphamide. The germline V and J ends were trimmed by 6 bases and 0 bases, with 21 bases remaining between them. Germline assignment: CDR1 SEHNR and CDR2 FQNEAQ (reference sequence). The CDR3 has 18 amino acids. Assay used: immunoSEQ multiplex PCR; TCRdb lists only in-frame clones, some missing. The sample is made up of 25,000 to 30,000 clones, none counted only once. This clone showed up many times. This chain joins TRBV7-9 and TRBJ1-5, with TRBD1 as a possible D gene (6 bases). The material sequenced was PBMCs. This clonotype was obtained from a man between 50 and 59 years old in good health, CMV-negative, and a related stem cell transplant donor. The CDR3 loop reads CASRLSGTSFHSNQPQHF. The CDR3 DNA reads TGTGCCAGCAGGCTTTCCGGGACAAGCTTCCATAGCAATCAGCCCCAGCATTTT.